These 5 T cell receptor beta chains were sequenced from one sample in a study of T cell responses to AZD1222 COVID-19 vaccine (dated by TCRdb to the early 2020s). Reading the label with the study, this specimen's time point is: baseline before first vaccination. This sample's treatment or condition label indicates: meningococcal conjugate vaccine given as trial control. The library was prepared using the immunoSEQ multiplex PCR assay. The source is immuneACCESS, and TCRdb retained only in-frame sequences with V and J called. Part of the clones is not carried over; for the studies checked, unresolved V genes explain less than half of this, and the remainder is unexplained. In this sample the table shows approximately 99,000 clones, approximately 89% of which occur a single time. The biggest ten clones account for roughly 3.2% of the sample. The sequencing here drew on peripheral blood, taken on day 0 of MenACWY control vaccination. Every receptor here comes from an adult in good health.

The gene calls are TRBV7-6 and TRBJ1-1, with D unresolved. The germline V and J ends were trimmed by 8 bases and 0 bases, with 13 bases remaining between them. The V gene's germline CDR1 is SGHVS and CDR2 FNYEAQ. CDR3 length: 14 amino acids. The CDR3 spells CASSKGGLNTEAFF. For the CDR3, the DNA is TGTGCCAGCTCCAAGGGCGGATTGAACACTGAAGCTTTCTTT.

This chain uses TRBV7-8 with TRBJ1-4; 7 nucleotides agree with TRBD1. V shed 5 bases, J shed 4 bases, and the junction held 7 bases outside the gene matches. Per germline, CDR1 SGHVS and CDR2 FQNEAQ. The CDR3 length is 15 residues. In DNA, the CDR3 is TGTGCCAGCAGCCTCAGCAGGGGGAGTAATGAAAAACTGTTTTTT. Protein: CASSLSRGSNEKLFF.

Turning to this clone: The junction does not match germline at one end; this may be a read error. The chain carries TRBV7-7 and TRBJ2-3; 11 nucleotides agree with TRBD1. CDR1 and CDR2 from the germline V gene are SSHAT and FNYEAQ (reference sequence). This CDR3 region has 14 residues. In nucleotides, the CDR3 is TGTGCTAGCAGCCCGGGGACAGGGGGAGATACGCAGTATTTT. It is translated as CASSPGTGGDTQYF.

The count of this clone is one. V is TRBV9 and J is TRBJ1-5; D ambiguous. Germline CDR1 and CDR2: SGDLS and YYNGEE. Trimming removed 0 bases at V and 2 bases at J, with 9 bases between. This CDR3 comprises 15 residues. CDR3 loop: CASSVGQAGNQPQHF. CDR3 DNA sequence: TGTGCCAGCAGCGTAGGGCAGGCAGGCAATCAGCCCCAGCATTTT.

As to this clone: Mismatch with germline at one junction end may stem from a read error. V gene TRBV19 combines with J gene TRBJ1-1, with 7 bases that match TRBD1. There are 14 residues in the CDR3. Germline V gene sequence: CDR1 LNHDA, CDR2 SQIVND (reference sequence). The CDR3 DNA sequence: TGTGCCAGTAGTCTAGACAGGGAGGGTACTGAAGCTTTCTTT. Protein: CASSLDREGTEAFF.